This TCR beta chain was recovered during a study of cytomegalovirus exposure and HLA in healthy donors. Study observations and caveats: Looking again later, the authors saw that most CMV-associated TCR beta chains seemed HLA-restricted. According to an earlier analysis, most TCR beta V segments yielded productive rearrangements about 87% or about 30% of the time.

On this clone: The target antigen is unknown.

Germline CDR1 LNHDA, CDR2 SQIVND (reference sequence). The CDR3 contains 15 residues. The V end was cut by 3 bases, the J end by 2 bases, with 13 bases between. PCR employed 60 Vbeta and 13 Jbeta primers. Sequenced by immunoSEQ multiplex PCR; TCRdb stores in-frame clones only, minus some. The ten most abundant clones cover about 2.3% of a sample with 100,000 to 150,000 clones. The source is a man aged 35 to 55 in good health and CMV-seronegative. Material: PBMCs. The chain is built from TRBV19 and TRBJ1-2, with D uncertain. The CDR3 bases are TGTGCCAGTAGTATCCCCGGAGTCCCAAACTATGGCTACACCTTC. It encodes CASSIPGVPNYGYTF.